Each of the 8 T cell receptor beta chains below was sequenced from the same sample in a study of cytomegalovirus exposure and HLA in healthy donors. 13 Jbeta primers and 60 Vbeta primers were used for the PCR. TCRdb's copy holds only in-frame clones and misses some; the assay was immunoSEQ multiplex PCR. There are around 160,000 clones in the sample; 55% to 70% occur only once, and approximately 2.8% lies in the top ten. Sequencing used PBMCs. These receptors were taken from a woman aged 40-49 years in good health and CMV-seropositive.

This rearrangement joins TRBV4-3 to TRBJ1-1; possible D gene TRBD1, 5 bases. Trimming removed 1 base from V and 5 bases from J, with 14 bases in between. Germline V CDR1 and CDR2: LGHNA, YSLEER. The CDR3 has 15 residues. CDR3 DNA sequence: TGCGCCAGCAGCCAAGGAGACGGCAGGGCAACTGAAGCTTTCTTT. Amino acid sequence: CASSQGDGRATEAFF.

The rearrangement joins TRBV9 to TRBJ1-1; D is undetermined. The germline V and J ends were trimmed by 0 bases and 2 bases, with 5 bases remaining between them. The CDR3 has 13 residues. The V gene's germline CDR1 is SGDLS and CDR2 YYNGEE. CDR3 amino acids: CASSVVTNTEAFF. CDR3 DNA: TGTGCCAGCAGCGTAGTGACAAACACTGAAGCTTTCTTT.

This clone has a single count. The chain couples TRBV11-3 to TRBJ2-2, with 9 positions matching TRBD2. CDR3 length equals 16 residues. After removal of 1 base from V and 4 bases from J, the junction contained 4 bases not matched to a gene. Looked up from germline, CDR1 is SGHNT and CDR2 is YENEEA. The CDR3 coding sequence is TGTGCCAGCAGCTTAGTAGCGGGAGATCCCACCGGGGAGCTGTTTTTT. Its translation is CASSLVAGDPTGELFF.

This sequence joins TRBV4-3 and TRBJ2-7, with 10 bases fitting TRBD2. This CDR3 has 16 residues. J lost 6 bases, V lost 0 bases, and 8 bases had no gene match. The germline V gene encodes CDR1 LGHNA and CDR2 YSLEER. The CDR3 bases are TGCGCCAGCAGCCAAGATTCCAGCGGGGGGGCCAGCGAGCAGTACTTC. Translation gives CASSQDSSGGASEQYF.

The chain links TRBV11-2 to TRBJ2-1, with 8 bases lining up with TRBD1. V was clipped by 5 bases and J by 8 bases; unmatched bases: 8. Germline CDR1 and CDR2: SGHAT and FQNNGV. This CDR3 has 14 amino acids. The CDR3 sequence: CASSTHRGSDEQFF. The CDR3 DNA reads TGTGCCAGCAGCACCCACAGGGGGAGCGATGAGCAGTTCTTC. The full variable domain, its missing parts supplied by reference TRBV11-2 and TRBJ2-1, is EAGVAQSPRYKIIEKRQSVAFWCNPISGHATLYWYQQILGQGPKLLIQFQNNGVVDDSQLPKDRFSAERLKGVDSTLKIQPAKLEDSAVYLCASSTHRGSDEQFFGPGTRLTVL.

This clone was counted a few times. The CDR3 protein is CASSPREATIQETQYF. The CDR3 DNA follows: TGTGCCAGCTCGCCGCGGGAGGCGACCATCCAAGAGACCCAGTACTTC. The gene calls are TRBV18 and TRBJ2-5, with TRBD2 matching over 8 bases. Germline CDR1 is KGHSH and CDR2 is LQKENI. The CDR3 covers 16 residues. V shed 6 bases, J shed 1 base, and the junction held 10 bases outside the gene matches.

The chain is built from TRBV12-5 and TRBJ2-2, with no clear D. CDR3 size: 15 residues. Trimming removed 0 bases from V and 6 bases from J, with 11 bases in between. CDR1 is LGHNT and CDR2 is FRNRAP in the germline V gene. CDR3 sequence: CASGLVVADAGELFF. CDR3 nucleotide sequence: TGTGCTAGTGGTTTGGTAGTAGCAGATGCCGGGGAGCTGTTTTTT.

This chain links TRBV18 with TRBJ1-2; TRBD1 aligns across 8 bases. Losses at the gene ends were 1 base for V and 8 bases for J; bases not matched to a gene: 6. This CDR3 contains 14 residues. Germline CDR1 is KGHSH and CDR2 is LQKENI. The CDR3 region has the DNA TGTGCCAGCTCACCACGGGCAGGGGGCAAGGGCTACACCTTC. As protein: CASSPRAGGKGYTF.